The sequence of this T cell receptor (beta chain) was determined in a study of shared clonotypes between healthy human individuals. DNA at approximately 200 ng, about 30,000 T cell genomes, went into sorted-subset replicate PCRs. Method: immunoSEQ multiplex PCR; TCRdb's copy keeps in-frame clones and lacks some. The table includes approximately 2,000,000 clones, about nine tenths detected once. V gave up 5 bases and J gave up 3 bases; unmatched junction bases: 0. The CDR3 runs to 12 residues. The germline CDR1 and CDR2 sequences are MNHEY and SVGAGI. Findings and limits, study-wide: Among the subsets, naive ones generally showed larger estimated richness than memory ones. Naive CD4 clonotypes overlapped across a few donors at roughly 5.1%.

About this clone itself: Its antigen is undetermined. The same CDR3 also results from other DNA sequences found in this sample.

From CD4+ cells came CD45RA+ naive and CD45RA-negative memory subsets. The V and J genes are TRBV6-5 and TRBJ2-7; 8 bases align to TRBD2. The sample comprised naive CD4+ T cells from PBMCs. The subset here: CD45RA+ positively selected. This receptor was obtained from a man between 18 and 35 years old in good health. Some clones in this sample may be carry-over from other donors' samples. The CDR3 here is CASSTSGYEQYF. The CDR3 DNA reads as TGTGCCAGCAGTACTAGCGGCTACGAGCAGTACTTC.